These 5 T cell receptor beta chains were all obtained from the same sample, sequenced in a study of quantifying T cell responses using KT2 cells. Study in general: RNA was reverse transcribed with TCR alpha and beta constant-region primers.

An oligo carrying a UMI was ligated to the cDNA 3' end. The first PCR ran roughly 4 cycles with an equimolar RC1.1 and RC1.2 beta primer mix. TCRdb analysed the UMI-ligation and nested PCR reads with MiXCR anew, one entry per CDR3 protein. The table lists approximately 60,000 distinct CDR3 sequences, roughly an eighth of them singletons, with about 9.4% in the top ten. The sample taken for sequencing was PBMCs spiked with cells of the T cell clone KT2. The source is a human donor.

J is TRBJ2-1 and V is TRBV5-1; D call uncertain. Per the germline V gene, CDR1 is SGHRS and CDR2 is YFSETQ. The CDR3 has 16 amino acids. The V and J ends lost 5 bases and 3 bases respectively, with 18 bases between them. CDR3 sequence reads: CASRGFYRLDYNEQFF. The DNA for the CDR3 is TGCGCCAGCAGAGGCTTTTACCGGCTAGACTACAATGAGCAGTTCTTC.

This clonotype occurred a few times. The genes are TRBV6-1 and TRBJ2-6; D remains ambiguous. V gave up 4 bases and J gave up 0 bases, with 10 bases separating them. CDR3 length equals 16 residues. Germline V gene data show CDR1 as MNHNS and CDR2 as SASEGT. CDR3 coding DNA: TGTGCCAGCAGTGCCCTACAAGTCTCTGGGGCCAACGTCCTGACTTTC. Amino acids: CASSALQVSGANVLTF.

The table lists this clonotype with many counts. This chain uses TRBV25-1 with TRBJ2-2; 7 nucleotides agree with TRBD1. V was clipped by 7 bases and J by 4 bases; unmatched bases: 6. CDR3 length: 14 residues. CDR1 and CDR2 from the germline V gene are MGHDK and SYGVNS. In DNA, the CDR3 is TGTGCCAGCATGGGTGAGGGGGCCACCGGGGAGCTGTTTTTT. This gives the protein CASMGEGATGELFF.

The gene calls are TRBV13 and TRBJ1-4; TRBD1 is a possible D gene (5 bases). V lost 4 bases and J 8 bases, leaving 29 bases between the germline ends. The CDR3 runs 19 residues. The germline CDR1 and CDR2 sequences are PRHDT and FYEKMQ (reference sequence). For the CDR3, the DNA is TGTGCCAGCAGCTGCGGTACCTCTACGTGGGGGGAACTCTGGGAAAAACTGTTTTTT. It codes for CASSCGTSTWGELWEKLFF.

Within the sample, this clonotype is medium-sized. The rearrangement links TRBV7-8 to TRBJ2-7; D ambiguous. This CDR3 is built from 14 residues. V shed 1 base and J shed 2 bases, with 9 bases lying between them. Germline loops: CDR1 SGHVS, CDR2 FQNEAQ. The CDR3 loop reads CASSLDPNAYEQYF. The CDR3, as DNA: TGTGCCAGCAGCTTAGACCCTAACGCCTACGAGCAGTACTTC.